This paragraph reports one TCR beta chain. Both 60 Vbeta primers and 13 Jbeta primers went into the PCR. Sequencing was performed with immunoSEQ multiplex PCR; in TCRdb, only in-frame clones are kept and a portion is missing. The data contain approximately 100,000 clones, over 75% of them singletons. The sample belongs to a study of cytomegalovirus exposure and HLA in healthy donors. This CDR3 has 13 residues. Germline assignment: CDR1 SGHKS and CDR2 YYEKEE (reference sequence). The V and J ends lost 4 bases and 5 bases respectively, with 12 bases between them. The sample consisted of PBMCs. The source of this sequence is a man in his forties in good health and CMV-seropositive. The rearrangement joins TRBV5-5 to TRBJ1-2; no reliable D call. The CDR3 spells CASSLDGDYGYTF. The CDR3 region has the DNA TGTGCCAGCAGCCTTGACGGGGATTATGGCTACACCTTC.